This TCR beta chain was sequenced in a study of beta chain features in type 1 diabetes. The wider study: Taken together, all samples contributed 107,917,701 examined sorted cells. Regarding the study as a whole: Shortening that was moderate but significant affected the TCRB CDR3s of Type 1 diabetes patients in all four CD4+ subsets.

Reverse transcription of all isolated RNA meant that expressed TCRB transcripts were sequenced. Profiled with immunoSEQ multiplex PCR; TCRdb holds only in-frame clones, not every one. The table records under 300,000 clones, 7.5% to 9.5% of them present only once. In the case of this clone: The target antigen is unknown.

The sample comprised central memory CD4+ T cells from blood. The origin of this receptor is a woman younger than 35 in good health.

The CDR3 here is CASTLERGRRETQYF. Here the CDR3 DNA reads TGTGCCAGCACCCTGGAGAGGGGGAGGAGGGAGACCCAGTACTTC. The gene calls are TRBV6-1 and TRBJ2-5, with D tentatively TRBD1 or TRBD2 (6 bases each). This CDR3 region has 15 residues. Germline V lookup: CDR1 MNHNS, CDR2 SASEGT. V lost 7 bases and J 5 bases, leaving 20 bases between the germline ends.